This T cell receptor (beta chain) was sequenced for a study of T cell repertoires in cytomegalovirus infection. Study-wide findings and caveats: Using cumulative public TCR beta family frequency, the authors identified those who carried CMV together with the relevant HLA.

As regards this clonotype: Antigen: not known.

V shed 0 bases and J 4 bases; nucleotides not matched to a gene: 7. This CDR3 spans 17 amino acids. Germline V CDR1 and CDR2: DFQATT, SNEGSKA (reference sequence). One entry per CDR3 protein results from TCRdb running MiXCR on the reads. There are roughly 250,000 distinct CDR3 sequences in the sample; 22% occur only once, and around a sixth lies in the top ten. Sequenced sample: CD8+ T cells from PBMCs. This chain joins TRBV20-1 and TRBJ2-7, with TRBD2 identical over 15 bases. The origin of this receptor is a human donor in good health (CMV status not recorded). Some clones in this sample may be carry-over from other donors' samples. The CDR3 reads CSARDQKGLAGGYEQYF. The CDR3 DNA is TGCAGTGCTAGAGATCAGAAGGGACTAGCGGGGGGTTACGAGCAGTACTTC.